Presented here are 10 T cell receptor beta chains from one specimen sequenced in a study of regulatory T cells in long-lasting Graves disease. Time point specified: newly diagnosed GD, antithyroid drugs for less than 3 months. Extracted RNA from PBMCs served as the source of the TCR library. Library construction for TCR beta used iRepertoire HTBI primers and Arm-PCR of CDR3 regions. Via MiXCR, TCRdb re-called the multiplex PCR reads, giving one row per CDR3 protein. The sample lists roughly 400,000 distinct CDR3 sequences; around 15% were seen once. The sample was also linked to a second study, of T cells in Graves' hyperthyroidism and ophthalmopathy.

The sample here was peripheral blood mononuclear cells (PBMCs), taken at new diagnosis, from a patient treated with antithyroid drugs. The receptors were sampled from a young woman with Graves disease.

The chain links TRBV6-5 to TRBJ1-3; unclear D gene. V dropped 0 bases and J dropped 2 bases, with 11 bases sitting between them. The CDR3 length is 16 residues. Germline CDR1 and CDR2: MNHEY and SVGAGI. In nucleotides, the CDR3 is TGTGCCAGCAGTTACTCCAGGTTGAATGCTGGAAACACCATATATTTT. It codes for CASSYSRLNAGNTIYF.

This clonotype was seen repeatedly, ten times or more. The chain employs TRBV11-2 and TRBJ2-1; D ambiguous. CDR1 is SGHAT, CDR2 FQNNGV, per germline. The ends were cut back, 3 bases at V and 7 bases at J, with 7 bases in the middle. This CDR3 comprises 12 residues. This chain's CDR3 is CASSLRRNEQFF. DNA for the CDR3: TGTGCCAGCAGCTTGCGCCGGAATGAGCAGTTCTTC.

In regard to this clonotype: A read error may explain this, as a much larger clone is one base away. The chain combines TRBV20-1 with TRBJ2-1, with D possibly matching TRBD2 (6 bases). V lost 2 bases and J 13 bases, leaving 27 bases between the germline ends. The CDR3 sequence is 16 residues long. CDR1 is DFQATT and CDR2 is SNEGSKA in the germline V gene (reference sequence). This CDR3 is CSARKGLAQLQETQFF. CDR3 DNA: TGCAGTGCTAGAAAAGGGCTAGCGCAACTCCAAGAGACCCAGTTCTTC.

This clonotype was detected many times. The chain joins TRBV6-5 to TRBJ2-7; D is unresolved. The CDR3 runs 13 residues. V was cut by 3 bases and J by 3 bases, with 9 bases left in between. Germline V gives CDR1 MNHEY, CDR2 SVGAGI. The CDR3 is CASSYMFGYEQYF. The CDR3 coding sequence is TGTGCCAGCAGTTATATGTTCGGCTACGAGCAGTACTTC.

CDR3 DNA sequence: TGTGCCAGCAGTAGGGCAGGGGGTTTAGGAGCTTTCTTT. Translated: CASSRAGGLGAFF. The V call is TRBV27, the J call TRBJ1-1; 7 nucleotides agree with TRBD1. Losses at the gene ends were 5 bases for V and 10 bases for J; bases not matched to a gene: 10. Looked up from germline, CDR1 is MNHEY and CDR2 is SMNVEV (reference sequence). The CDR3 runs to 13 residues.

In this sample, this clonotype turned up a few times. The chain uses TRBV7-3 and TRBJ2-3; 8 nucleotides align to TRBD1. The trim removed 4 bases at V and 1 base at J, leaving 7 bases unmatched. CDR1 and CDR2 from the germline V gene are SGHTA and FQGTGA. This CDR3 is built from 16 residues. CDR3 DNA: TGTGCCAGCAGCTCATTGCCGGACAGGGGCACAGATACGCAGTATTTT. Amino acid sequence: CASSSLPDRGTDTQYF.

The chain recombines TRBV6-2 or TRBV6-3 with TRBJ2-1; D perhaps matches TRBD2 (5 bases). The germline V gene encodes CDR1 MNHEY and CDR2 SVGEGT. CDR3 length equals 16 residues. Between the trimmed V and J ends, which lost 6 bases and 0 bases, there was a span of 15 bases. CDR3 region: CASSPVGAPSYNEQFF. The CDR3 DNA sequence: TGTGCCAGCAGCCCCGTGGGAGCCCCCTCCTACAATGAGCAGTTCTTC.

This clonotype was observed at least ten times. CDR3 in DNA: TGTGCCAGCAGCTTACAAAAGACCATCCAAGAGACCCAGTACTTC. Translating gives CASSLQKTIQETQYF. The chain joins TRBV11-3 to TRBJ2-5; D unclear. Germline CDR1 is SGHNT and CDR2 is YENEEA. This CDR3 spans 15 amino acids. V lost 2 bases, J lost 1 base, and 11 bases lay in between.

In this sample, this clonotype turned up many times. The V call is TRBV11-2, the J call TRBJ2-3, with unresolved D. The CDR3 is 17 amino acids. Deletions cut 1 base from V and 2 bases from J, with 16 bases between. Germline CDR1 SGHAT, CDR2 FQNNGV. The CDR3 nucleotides are TGTGCCAGCAGCTTAGTTGGGGTCCTCCCTACCACAGATACGCAGTATTTT. Amino acids: CASSLVGVLPTTDTQYF.

Only a few counts were recorded for this clonotype. The CDR3 region has the DNA TGCAGCGTTGGGTCCTCGAGGGTTGAGCAGTACTTC. Protein: CSVGSSRVEQYF. This chain connects TRBV29-1 to TRBJ2-7; a weak D match, TRBD2 (5 bases). The CDR3 spans 12 residues. CDR1 and CDR2 from the germline V gene are SQVTM and ANQGSEA. V was clipped by 4 bases and J by 7 bases, with 14 bases between them.